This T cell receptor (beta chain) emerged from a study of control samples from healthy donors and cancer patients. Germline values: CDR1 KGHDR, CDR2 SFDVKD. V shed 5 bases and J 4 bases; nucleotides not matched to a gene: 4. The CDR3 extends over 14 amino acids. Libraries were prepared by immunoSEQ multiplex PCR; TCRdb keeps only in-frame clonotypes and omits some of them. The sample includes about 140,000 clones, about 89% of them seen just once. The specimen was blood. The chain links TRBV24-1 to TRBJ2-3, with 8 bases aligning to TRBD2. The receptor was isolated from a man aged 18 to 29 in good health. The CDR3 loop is CATSGGLAADTQYF. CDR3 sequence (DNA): TGTGCCACCAGTGGAGGACTAGCAGCAGATACGCAGTATTTT.